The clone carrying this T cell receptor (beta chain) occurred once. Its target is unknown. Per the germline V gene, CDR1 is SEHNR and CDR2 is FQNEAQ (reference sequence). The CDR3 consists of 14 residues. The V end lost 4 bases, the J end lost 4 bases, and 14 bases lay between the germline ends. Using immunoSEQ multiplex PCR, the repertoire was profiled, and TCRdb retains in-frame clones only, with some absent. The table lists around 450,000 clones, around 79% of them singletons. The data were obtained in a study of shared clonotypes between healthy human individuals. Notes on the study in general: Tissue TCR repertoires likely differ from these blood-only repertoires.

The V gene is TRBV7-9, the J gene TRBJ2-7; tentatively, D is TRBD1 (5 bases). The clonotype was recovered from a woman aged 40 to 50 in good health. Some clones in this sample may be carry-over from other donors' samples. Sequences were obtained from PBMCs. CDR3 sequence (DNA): TGTGCCAGCAGCTCCATCCAGGGCTCTTACGAGCAGTACTTC. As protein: CASSSIQGSYEQYF.